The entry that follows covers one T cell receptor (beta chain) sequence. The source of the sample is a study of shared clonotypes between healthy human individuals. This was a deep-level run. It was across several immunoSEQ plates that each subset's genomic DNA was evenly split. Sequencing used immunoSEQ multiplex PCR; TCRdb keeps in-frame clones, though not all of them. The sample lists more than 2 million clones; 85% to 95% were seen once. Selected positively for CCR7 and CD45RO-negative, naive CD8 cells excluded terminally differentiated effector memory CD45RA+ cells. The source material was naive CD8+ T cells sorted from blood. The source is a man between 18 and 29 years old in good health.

CDR3 in DNA: TGTGCCAGCAGCTCAGGGATCTACAATGAGCAGTTCTTC. Translation: CASSSGIYNEQFF. The J gene is TRBJ2-1, the V gene TRBV5-6, with a tentative D call TRBD1 (5 bases). The CDR3 is 13 residues long. Deletions cut 3 bases from V and 3 bases from J, with 7 bases between. In germline, CDR1 is SGHDT, CDR2 YYEEEE.